These 21 T cell receptor beta chains were all obtained from the same sample, sequenced in a study of response to subunit inactivated influenza vaccine. Using its own MiXCR run on the RT-PCR reads, TCRdb lists one record per CDR3 protein. Among some 500,000 distinct CDR3 sequences listed, approximately 15% were seen once. The material was CD4+ T cells sorted from PBMCs, obtained less than 30 months after vaccination. These receptors came from a man in his fifties or sixties who received an inactivated influenza vaccine.

This clonotype was observed a few times. V usage is TRBV10-3 and J usage is TRBJ2-7; 8 nucleotides match TRBD1. CDR1 and CDR2 (germline): ENHRY, SYGVKD. The V segment lost 10 bases and the J segment 5 bases; nucleotides outside the gene matches: 7. The CDR3 contains 12 residues. The CDR3 spells CATGTGRDEQYF. The CDR3 bases are TGTGCCACCGGGACAGGACGCGACGAGCAGTACTTC.

This clonotype was observed a few times. The V gene is TRBV16, the J gene TRBJ1-2; D might be TRBD1 (5 bases). Looked up from germline, CDR1 is KGHSY and CDR2 is FQNENV. Trimming removed 4 bases from V and 2 bases from J, with 14 bases in between. This CDR3 spans 15 amino acids. The CDR3 loop reads CASSPHGTVNYGYTF. The CDR3, as DNA: TGTGCCAGCAGCCCCCACGGGACGGTCAACTATGGCTACACCTTC.

V and J are TRBV7-3 and TRBJ2-1; TRBD2 is a possible D gene (6 bases). This CDR3 has 16 residues. Per germline, CDR1 SGHTA and CDR2 FQGTGA. The V and J ends lost 5 bases and 7 bases respectively, with 21 bases between them. The CDR3 region is CASSPRGTAVLNEQFF. For the CDR3, the DNA is TGTGCCAGCAGCCCGCGCGGGACTGCCGTGCTAAATGAGCAGTTCTTC. The full variable domain, its missing parts supplied by reference TRBV7-3 and TRBJ2-1, is GAGVSQTPSNKVTEKGKYVELRCDPISGHTALYWYRQSLGQGPEFLIYFQGTGAADDSGLPNDRFFAVRPEGSVSTLKIQRTERGDSAVYLCASSPRGTAVLNEQFFGPGTRLTVL.

This clonotype was recorded at least ten times. CDR3 in DNA: TGCGCCAGCAGCCCGGACCATTTCACAGATACGCAGTATTTT. Encoded protein: CASSPDHFTDTQYF. The chain carries TRBV5-1 and TRBJ2-3; D remains unclear. This CDR3 is built from 14 residues. Germline values: CDR1 SGHRS, CDR2 YFSETQ. Between the trimmed V and J ends, which lost 4 bases and 2 bases, there was a span of 11 bases.

There are a few counts of this clonotype. The gene calls are TRBV20-1 and TRBJ2-1; 7 bases line up with TRBD1. Germline V gene sequence: CDR1 DFQATT, CDR2 SNEGSKA (reference sequence). V lost 1 base, J lost 6 bases, and 3 bases stayed unmatched. CDR3 length equals 13 residues. CDR3 in amino acids: CSARAWDSNEQFF. Here the CDR3 DNA reads TGCAGTGCTAGAGCCTGGGACAGCAATGAGCAGTTCTTC.

This clonotype has a count of ten or more. The CDR3 region is CASSQEWTGPTDTQYF. The CDR3 DNA sequence: TGCGCCAGCAGCCAAGAGTGGACAGGGCCCACAGATACGCAGTATTTT. This chain uses TRBV4-3 with TRBJ2-3; 8 nucleotides line up with TRBD1. CDR3 length equals 16 residues. The germline CDR1 and CDR2 sequences are LGHNA and YSLEER. V lost 0 bases to trimming and J lost 2 bases; unmatched junction nucleotides: 4.

The count of this clonotype is one. This sequence joins TRBV20-1 and TRBJ2-7; the match to TRBD1 covers 9 bases. The CDR3 spans 17 residues. Germline trimming cut 0 bases from V and 3 bases from J; bases unmatched to any gene: 12. The germline V gene encodes CDR1 DFQATT and CDR2 SNEGSKA (reference sequence). Written as DNA, the CDR3 is TGCAGTGCTAGAGATAGCCCGGGGACAGGGTCCCACTACGAGCAGTACTTC. It translates to CSARDSPGTGSHYEQYF.

This clonotype was seen a handful of times. This chain links TRBV4-3 with TRBJ2-1; 7 bases line up with TRBD2. CDR1 is LGHNA, CDR2 YSLEER, per germline. CDR3 length equals 18 residues. V trimming: 0 bases; J trimming: 7 bases; junction bases outside the gene matches: 15. CDR3 protein: CASSQDRSGAGFLNEQFF. The DNA of the CDR3 is TGCGCCAGCAGCCAAGATCGGTCGGGAGCGGGGTTCCTTAATGAGCAGTTCTTC.

The chain has TRBV2 and TRBJ2-1; no clear D. Germline V gene data show CDR1 as SNHLY and CDR2 as FYNNEI. The CDR3 extends over 14 amino acids. V gave up 1 base and J gave up 2 bases, with 6 bases separating them. This CDR3 is CASSEVGTYNEQFF. DNA for the CDR3: TGTGCCAGCAGTGAAGTTGGGACCTACAATGAGCAGTTCTTC.

Ten or more counts support this clonotype. Here the CDR3 reads CSAAPSWDNEQFF. In DNA, the CDR3 is TGCAGCGCCGCTCCGAGTTGGGACAATGAGCAGTTCTTC. The chain uses TRBV29-1 and TRBJ2-1; D ambiguous. Germline-derived CDR1 and CDR2 are SQVTM and ANQGSEA. This CDR3 comprises 13 residues. V lost 7 bases and J 5 bases, leaving 15 bases between the germline ends.

The chain is built from TRBV9 and TRBJ2-1; TRBD2 aligns across 8 bases. Germline V gene sequence: CDR1 SGDLS, CDR2 YYNGEE. With 2 bases clipped from V and 1 base from J, the junction kept 8 bases outside the gene matches. The CDR3 sequence is 17 residues long. CDR3 bases: TGTGCCAGCAGCGTCGGACGGTCTAGCGGGTCCTACAATGAGCAGTTCTTC. Amino acid sequence: CASSVGRSSGSYNEQFF.

The chain employs TRBV5-5 and TRBJ1-4; TRBD1 is a possible D gene (5 bases). Trimming removed 3 bases at V and 7 bases at J, with 10 bases between. The CDR3 covers 13 residues. Germline lookup yields CDR1 SGHKS and CDR2 YYEKEE (reference sequence). The CDR3 bases are TGTGCCAGCAGCTCAGGGTTTGGTGAAAAACTGTTTTTT. This encodes CASSSGFGEKLFF.

This chain joins TRBV2 and TRBJ2-3; tentative D call: TRBD2 (5 bases). CDR3 length: 13 amino acids. CDR1 is SNHLY, CDR2 FYNNEI, per germline. Deletions cut 5 bases from V and 8 bases from J, with 14 bases between. CDR3 DNA sequence: TGTGCCAGCAGTTTGGCTAGTGAGGGTACGCAGTATTTT. Translated, it gives CASSLASEGTQYF. The variable domain in full, with the rest retrieved from reference TRBV2 and TRBJ2-3, is EPEVTQTPSHQVTQMGQEVILRCVPISNHLYFYWYRQILGQKVEFLVSFYNNEISEKSEIFDDQFSVERPDGSNFTLKIRSTKLEDSAMYFCASSLASEGTQYFGPGTRLTVL.

The chain links TRBV5-1 to TRBJ1-6; 8 bases are a match to TRBD1. J was trimmed by 3 bases and V by 0 bases; bases with no gene match: 5. Per germline, CDR1 SGHRS and CDR2 YFSETQ. The CDR3 totals 17 residues. The CDR3 DNA follows: TGCGCCAGCAGCTTGGGTGACAGGGGTGGCTATAATTCACCCCTCCACTTT. It specifies CASSLGDRGGYNSPLHF.

This clonotype has more than one count but fewer than ten. The rearrangement uses TRBV7-2 and TRBJ2-1; D remains ambiguous. This CDR3 spans 14 amino acids. In germline, CDR1 is SGHTA, CDR2 FQGNSA. V lost 0 bases and J 10 bases, leaving 13 bases between the germline ends. This CDR3 reads CASSLAHTSGEQFF. The CDR3 nucleotides are TGTGCCAGCAGCTTAGCGCACACTTCTGGGGAGCAGTTCTTC.

This clonotype appeared many times. CDR3 in amino acids: CASSVGPPGSEQFF. The CDR3 DNA reads TGTGCCAGCAGCGTAGGGCCGCCCGGATCTGAGCAGTTCTTC. The chain employs TRBV9 and TRBJ2-1; D not resolved. CDR1 is SGDLS and CDR2 is YYNGEE in the germline V gene. There are 14 residues in the CDR3. Deletions cut 0 bases from V and 9 bases from J, with 13 bases between.

This chain connects TRBV2 to TRBJ2-2; weak D call: TRBD1 (6 bases). The germline V gene has CDR1 SNHLY and CDR2 FYNNEI. This CDR3 is built from 13 residues. The V end was cut by 5 bases, the J end by 6 bases, with 10 bases between. This CDR3 reads CASSSTGPGELFF. CDR3 nucleotides: TGTGCCAGCAGTTCGACAGGCCCCGGGGAGCTGTTTTTT.

The rearrangement links TRBV20-1 to TRBJ2-3; 9 bases map to TRBD2. The V gene end was trimmed by 6 bases and the J gene end by 2 bases; junction bases not matched to a gene: 9. Germline CDR1 is DFQATT and CDR2 is SNEGSKA (reference sequence). CDR3 length: 15 amino acids. The CDR3 bases are TGCAGTGCATGTCGACTAGCGGTCCTCACAGATACGCAGTATTTT. This translates into CSACRLAVLTDTQYF.

This clonotype was counted only a few times. The genes are TRBV11-1 and TRBJ1-3; D is undetermined. Germline V CDR1 and CDR2: SGHAT, FQDESV (reference sequence). Deletions cut 5 bases from V and 8 bases from J, with 7 bases between. The CDR3 spans 11 residues. CDR3 sequence: CASSHEDTIYF. DNA of the CDR3: TGTGCCAGCAGCCATGAGGACACCATATATTTT.

As to this clonotype: Being one base from a much bigger clone, this may be a read error. This rearrangement joins TRBV20-1 to TRBJ2-3, with 11 nucleotides matching TRBD2. Germline CDR1 is DFQATT and CDR2 is SNEGSKA (reference sequence). The CDR3 has 14 residues. With V trimmed by 3 bases and J by 4 bases, 3 bases remained unmatched. As DNA, the CDR3 is TGCAGTGCTAGGACTAGCGGGATCCCAGATACGCAGTATTTT. Translating gives CSARTSGIPDTQYF.

The chain combines TRBV7-9 with TRBJ2-4; D is uncertain. Trimming stripped 1 base from V and 1 base from J, with 8 bases between. The CDR3 is made up of 15 amino acids. Germline values: CDR1 SEHNR, CDR2 FQNEAQ (reference sequence). CDR3 in amino acids: CASSLDGVAKNIQYF. CDR3 in DNA: TGTGCCAGCAGCTTAGATGGGGTTGCCAAAAACATTCAGTACTTC.